The rows below give T cell receptor beta chains drawn from one sample of a study of response to subunit inactivated influenza vaccine. TCRdb reprocessed the RT-PCR reads with MiXCR, giving one entry per CDR3 protein. The table lists about 570,000 distinct CDR3 sequences, approximately 10% of them singletons, with 11% in the top ten. These data were likewise used in another study, on T cells expressing NK-cell markers.

The sequences come from PBMCs from blood, collected on the day of vaccination. All receptors derive from a man aged 50-59 years who received an inactivated influenza vaccine. Both conserved end residues are part of each CDR3. D genes are given only for firm matches. Some rows have no size entry. The others give once, few or many, or a class for an expanded clone.

cdr3_length,d_call,clone_size,j_call,v_call,cdr3_aa,cdr3_nt
19,NA,NA,TRBJ2-1,TRBV11-1,CASSLRKLTGTRSYNEQFF,TGTGCCAGCAGCTTACGCAAACTTACCGGGACACGTTCCTACAATGAGCAGTTCTTC
15,NA,many,TRBJ1-5,TRBV2,CASSGVGGIEQPQHF,TGTGCCAGCAGCGGTGTGGGGGGAATAGAACAGCCCCAGCATTTT
14,NA,NA,TRBJ1-6,TRBV7-2,CASSSGSDKGTLHF,TGTGCCAGCAGCTCTGGGTCGGATAAGGGGACCCTCCACTTT
17,TRBD2,NA,TRBJ2-3,TRBV5-5,CASSPGVSGRRIDTQYF,TGTGCCAGCAGTCCCGGTGTTAGCGGGAGGAGAATAGATACGCAGTATTTT
13,NA,few,TRBJ1-4,TRBV12-3/TRBV12-4,CASSSPGRGKLFF,TGTGCCAGCAGTTCCCCCGGGAGAGGTAAACTGTTTTTT
13,NA,NA,TRBJ1-5,TRBV27,CASSWGGDQPQHF,TGTGCCAGCAGTTGGGGGGGGGATCAGCCCCAGCATTTT
16,TRBD2,NA,TRBJ2-3,TRBV7-6,CASSPGTSGRADTQYF,TGTGCCAGCAGCCCAGGGACTAGCGGGAGGGCAGATACGCAGTATTTT
15,TRBD1,few,TRBJ2-5,TRBV18,CASSPVEGARETQYF,TGTGCCAGCTCACCAGTTGAGGGGGCGCGAGAGACCCAGTACTTC
13,TRBD1,NA,TRBJ1-1,TRBV2,CANSDRVNTEAFF,TGTGCCAACTCGGACAGGGTGAACACTGAAGCTTTCTTT
15,TRBD1,few,TRBJ2-2,TRBV10-3,CAIRPGQGDTGELFF,TGTGCCATCAGACCGGGACAGGGGGACACCGGGGAGCTGTTTTTT
15,TRBD1,NA,TRBJ2-1,TRBV27,CASTSGTGGWNEQFF,TGTGCCAGCACCTCCGGAACAGGGGGGTGGAATGAGCAGTTCTTC
13,NA,few,TRBJ2-7,TRBV12-3/TRBV12-4,CASSSQLVDEQYF,TGTGCCAGCAGTTCCCAACTTGTGGACGAGCAGTACTTC
14,TRBD1,NA,TRBJ1-5,TRBV3-1,CASSPGQRNQPQHF,TGTGCCAGCAGCCCGGGACAGAGGAATCAGCCCCAGCATTTT
13,NA,few,TRBJ2-4,TRBV20-1,CSATSVAKNIQYF,TGCAGTGCTACTAGTGTAGCCAAAAACATTCAGTACTTC
16,NA,many,TRBJ2-1,TRBV2,CASSSGGLPVTEEQFF,TGTGCCAGCAGTTCTGGGGGACTGCCCGTCACGGAGGAGCAGTTCTTC
16,TRBD2,few,TRBJ2-3,TRBV5-4,CASSLFSGGLTDTQYF,TGTGCCAGCAGCTTGTTTTCGGGAGGGTTAACTGATACGCAGTATTTT
15,NA,many,TRBJ2-1,TRBV20-1,CSARDIGRVYNEQFF,TGCAGTGCTAGAGATATAGGAAGAGTATATAATGAGCAGTTCTTC
17,TRBD2,few,TRBJ2-2,TRBV18,CASSPGLAGLGTGELFF,TGTGCCAGCTCACCGGGACTAGCGGGACTGGGCACCGGGGAGCTGTTTTTT
14,NA,few,TRBJ1-2,TRBV6-5,CASSYLNGNYGYTF,TGTGCCAGCAGTTACCTAAATGGAAACTATGGCTACACCTTC
15,NA,NA,TRBJ2-5,TRBV25-1,CASSEGPGNRETQYF,TGTGCCAGCAGTGAAGGTCCGGGGAACAGGGAGACCCAGTACTTC
16,NA,few,TRBJ2-1,TRBV5-4,CASSIRDSSSYNEQFF,TGTGCCAGCAGCATCCGGGACTCAAGCTCCTACAATGAGCAGTTCTTC
14,TRBD1,many,TRBJ2-3,TRBV5-1,CASSWGTGADTQYF,TGCGCCAGCAGCTGGGGGACAGGGGCAGATACGCAGTATTTT
14,TRBD1,NA,TRBJ2-5,TRBV5-1,CASRPQGLQETQYF,TGCGCCAGCAGGCCACAGGGGTTACAAGAGACCCAGTACTTC
13,NA,many,TRBJ2-1,TRBV28,CASSETPNNEQFF,TGTGCCAGCTCTGAGACACCGAACAATGAGCAGTTCTTC
15,NA,NA,TRBJ2-3,TRBV20-1,CSAREISGSTDTQYF,TGCAGTGCTAGAGAAATAAGCGGGAGCACAGATACGCAGTATTTT
17,NA,NA,TRBJ1-1,TRBV27,CASSPEMKRWGNTEAFF,TGTGCCAGCAGTCCAGAAATGAAACGTTGGGGGAACACTGAAGCTTTCTTT
15,TRBD2,NA,TRBJ2-2,TRBV6-2/TRBV6-3,CASRSGGWGTGELFF,TGTGCCAGCAGATCGGGAGGTTGGGGGACCGGGGAGCTGTTTTTT
16,NA,few,TRBJ2-5,TRBV3-1,CASSQVGGRTQETQYF,TGTGCCAGCAGCCAAGTGGGGGGCAGGACCCAAGAGACCCAGTACTTC
16,NA,few,TRBJ2-7,TRBV3-1,CASSLTGSGPPYEQYF,TGTGCCAGCAGCCTGACGGGGTCAGGACCCCCCTACGAGCAGTACTTC
16,NA,NA,TRBJ2-4,TRBV4-1,CASSQDRLGMRYIQYF,TGCGCCAGCAGCCAAGATCGTCTAGGGATGCGGTACATTCAGTACTTC
14,NA,NA,TRBJ2-7,TRBV7-2,CASSPTGARYEQYF,TGTGCCAGCAGCCCCACGGGGGCGCGGTACGAGCAGTACTTC
15,NA,many,TRBJ2-2,TRBV12-3/TRBV12-4,CASSIHRDRAGELFF,TGTGCCAGCAGTATCCACCGGGACCGAGCCGGGGAGCTGTTTTTT
13,NA,NA,TRBJ2-3,TRBV9,CASSVVMTDTQYF,TGTGCCAGCAGCGTAGTGATGACAGATACGCAGTATTTT
14,TRBD2,few,TRBJ2-1,TRBV6-1,CASRFGRGYNEQFF,TGTGCCAGCAGGTTCGGGCGGGGGTACAATGAGCAGTTCTTC
16,TRBD2,few,TRBJ2-1,TRBV11-2,CASSPISSGSYNEQFF,TGTGCCAGCAGCCCCATTTCTAGCGGCTCCTACAATGAGCAGTTCTTC
15,TRBD1,few,TRBJ2-3,TRBV4-1,CASSHPRGPTDTQYF,TGCGCCAGCAGCCACCCCAGGGGGCCTACAGATACGCAGTATTTT
16,NA,NA,TRBJ2-7,TRBV4-1,CASSQVGGEIDYEQYF,TGCGCCAGCAGCCAAGTCGGCGGTGAAATCGACTACGAGCAGTACTTC
16,TRBD2,NA,TRBJ2-1,TRBV20-1,CSASDPLAGEGDEQFF,TGCAGTGCTAGCGATCCCCTAGCGGGGGAAGGGGATGAGCAGTTCTTC
15,TRBD1,NA,TRBJ1-2,TRBV10-3,CAISDNAGQGIGYTF,TGTGCCATCAGTGACAATGCGGGACAGGGGATTGGCTACACCTTC
14,NA,few,TRBJ2-2,TRBV3-1,CASRNRADTGELFF,TGTGCCAGCAGAAACCGGGCTGACACCGGGGAGCTGTTTTTT
10,NA,many,TRBJ2-1,TRBV29-1,CSVTGFEQFF,TGCAGCGTCACAGGATTTGAGCAGTTCTTC
15,NA,few,TRBJ2-7,TRBV5-6,CASSLASGIAYEQYF,TGTGCCAGCAGCTTGGCGTCAGGCATAGCCTACGAGCAGTACTTC
15,TRBD1,NA,TRBJ2-5,TRBV7-9,CPSSTSDRVGETQYF,TGTCCCAGCAGCACATCCGACAGGGTAGGGGAGACCCAGTACTTC
16,NA,many,TRBJ2-3,TRBV4-1,CASSQDGPTGTDTQYF,TGCGCCAGCAGCCAAGATGGGCCCACCGGCACAGATACGCAGTATTTT
14,NA,few,TRBJ1-1,TRBV6-1,CASKTIQLNTEAFF,TGTGCCAGCAAAACAATTCAACTGAACACTGAAGCTTTCTTT
14,NA,NA,TRBJ1-1,TRBV28,CASTLGGSGTEAFF,TGTGCCAGCACCCTCGGGGGATCGGGGACTGAAGCTTTCTTT
13,NA,few,TRBJ1-6,TRBV2,CASSETAYSPLHF,TGTGCCAGCAGTGAAACAGCATATTCACCCCTCCACTTT
12,NA,few,TRBJ2-5,TRBV6-2/TRBV6-3,CASSYPRETQYF,TGTGCCAGCAGTTACCCTCGGGAGACCCAGTACTTC
13,TRBD2,few,TRBJ2-3,TRBV25-1,CASSEGGADTQYF,TGTGCCAGCAGTGAGGGGGGGGCAGATACGCAGTATTTT